This TCR beta chain was sequenced in a study of T-cell memory formation after mild COVID-19. Study background: TCR clusters were largely donor specific. Study findings and constraints: The CD4+ clones that contracted clustered mainly within CM and EM, and the CD8+ clones concentrated in EMRA. Contracting clones from day 15 to 85 showed balanced CD4/CD8; later expanders favored CD4+.

The CDR3 is 14 residues long. V was pared by 0 bases and J by 3 bases, with 12 bases between. CDR1 GTSNPN and CDR2 SVGIG come from the germline V gene (reference sequence). Of note for this clonotype: Its antigen remains unidentified.

5'RACE, which relied on constant-segment primers, yielded TCR alpha and TCR beta cDNA libraries carrying sample barcodes and UMIs. In TCRdb, the 5' RACE reads were re-called with MiXCR into one record per CDR3 protein. This table holds under 15,000 distinct CDR3 sequences, around 15% found once. The sequenced sample was PBMCs or a T cell subset sorted from them (not recorded which). This TCR derives from a man aged 18 to 30 who had mild COVID-19 (a few samples of this study predate the infection). Cell type and time point are not known. The rearrangement links TRBV30 to TRBJ2-7; D unclear. The CDR3, as DNA: TGTGCCTGGAGTGTAGAACCCTTTCTCTACGAGCAGTACTTC. Its protein product is CAWSVEPFLYEQYF.